These 14 T cell receptor beta chains came from one sample sequenced in a study of blood T cell repertoires in COVID-19. TCRdb's copy holds only in-frame clones and misses some; the assay was immunoSEQ multiplex PCR. The sample lists some 200,000 clones, 86% seen once, with roughly 7% in the top ten. The sequenced material came from peripheral blood. The source of these receptors is a woman of 80 years or more in a cohort sampled during active or convalescent COVID-19.

J is TRBJ1-6 and V is TRBV9, with TRBD1 matching 8 bases. CDR1 and CDR2 (germline): SGDLS, YYNGEE. V was pared by 2 bases and J by 7 bases, with 2 bases of the junction left unmatched. The CDR3 is 14 amino acids. Here the CDR3 reads CASSVTGVNSPLHF. As DNA, the CDR3 is TGTGCCAGCAGCGTGACAGGGGTAAATTCACCCCTCCACTTT.

The J gene is TRBJ2-1, the V gene TRBV3-1 (or the pseudogene TRBV3-2); unclear D gene. The V end lost 2 bases, the J end lost 0 bases, and 11 bases lay between the germline ends. Germline CDR1 LGHDT, CDR2 YNNKEL (reference sequence). This CDR3 region has 16 residues. Here the CDR3 DNA reads TGTGCCAGCAGCCAACTGACCCGGAGCTCCTACAATGAGCAGTTCTTC. This codes for CASSQLTRSSYNEQFF.

The rearrangement joins TRBV7-2 to TRBJ2-7; 9 nucleotides align to TRBD2. The CDR3 is made up of 15 amino acids. Trimming removed 1 base from V and 4 bases from J; junction bases left unmatched: 5. The germline CDR1 and CDR2 sequences are SGHTA and FQGNSA. The CDR3 DNA reads TGTGCCAGCAGCTTAGATAGCGGGAGCCCTTACGAGCAGTACGTC. This sequence encodes CASSLDSGSPYEQYV.

This clone was seen a few times. The genes are TRBV20-1 and TRBJ1-2; D remains ambiguous. The CDR3 contains 13 residues. Germline V gene lookup returns CDR1 DFQATT and CDR2 SNEGSKA (reference sequence). V lost 3 bases, J lost 0 bases, and 8 bases lay in between. CDR3 bases: TGCAGTGCTAGTGATACTACTAACTATGGCTACACCTTC. Protein sequence: CSASDTTNYGYTF.

V gene TRBV5-1 combines with J gene TRBJ2-1; 10 nucleotides align to TRBD2. J gave up 7 bases and V 0 bases, and 13 bases lay outside the gene matches. Germline-derived CDR1 and CDR2 are SGHRS and YFSETQ. This CDR3 contains 18 residues. This chain's CDR3 is CASSLVGLAALTRNEQFF. The CDR3 DNA is TGCGCCAGCAGCTTGGTAGGACTAGCGGCACTGACAAGGAATGAGCAGTTCTTC.

The chain is built from TRBV19 and TRBJ2-7, with 10 bases that match TRBD1. The CDR3 spans 14 residues. V was clipped by 6 bases and J by 3 bases; unmatched bases: 5. Germline V gene data show CDR1 as LNHDA and CDR2 as SQIVND (reference sequence). This chain's CDR3 is CASSPRTGGYEQYF. The DNA of the CDR3 is TGTGCCAGTAGCCCCCGGACAGGGGGCTACGAGCAGTACTTC.

This clone has only a few counts. J is TRBJ1-2 and V is TRBV6-1; D gene uncertain. Germline V gene data show CDR1 as MNHNS and CDR2 as SASEGT. The CDR3 is 13 residues long. With 1 base removed from V and 8 bases from J, the gap between germline ends came to 11 bases. CDR3 protein: CASSEDPRGGYTF. CDR3 coding DNA: TGTGCCAGCAGTGAAGACCCGCGCGGAGGCTACACCTTC.

This chain connects TRBV7-9 to TRBJ1-1, with no clear D. V was pared by 6 bases and J by 4 bases, with 15 bases between. The CDR3 extends over 14 amino acids. Germline V lookup: CDR1 SEHNR, CDR2 FQNEAQ (reference sequence). The CDR3 DNA sequence: TGTGCCAGCAGTCCGGGTCGGCGAAGCACTGAAGCTTTCTTT. Its protein is CASSPGRRSTEAFF.

The V gene is TRBV4-1, the J gene TRBJ1-5, with no clear D. Deletions cut 4 bases from V and 5 bases from J, with 15 bases between. Germline lookup yields CDR1 MGHRA and CDR2 YSYEKL. The CDR3 runs to 15 residues. This chain's CDR3 is CASSPAGGRDQPQHF. CDR3 DNA: TGCGCCAGCAGCCCAGCCGGAGGGCGGGATCAGCCCCAGCATTTT.

This clone turned up a few times. This CDR3 is CASSPGAGETQYF. Written as DNA, the CDR3 is TGTGCCAGCAGCCCCGGTGCAGGGGAGACCCAGTACTTC. The rearrangement links TRBV7-2 to TRBJ2-5, with D perhaps TRBD1 (5 bases). This CDR3 spans 13 amino acids. V lost 5 bases to trimming and J lost 5 bases, with 12 bases between them. Germline lookup yields CDR1 SGHTA and CDR2 FQGNSA.

This chain joins TRBV28 and TRBJ1-2; 11 nucleotides agree with TRBD1. Germline loops: CDR1 MDHEN, CDR2 SYDVKM. This CDR3 region has 15 residues. V shed 4 bases and J 5 bases; nucleotides not matched to a gene: 6. The CDR3, as DNA: TGTGCCAGCAGTTACGGGACAGGGGGAAATTATGGCTACACCTTC. Translated: CASSYGTGGNYGYTF.

The rearrangement joins TRBV5-1 to TRBJ1-4; D might be TRBD1 (5 bases). From germline, CDR1 is SGHRS and CDR2 YFSETQ. This CDR3 comprises 14 residues. V was trimmed by 7 bases and J by 4 bases, leaving 14 bases between them. The CDR3 sequence is CASSQTASNEKLFF. CDR3 sequence (DNA): TGCGCCAGCTCACAGACAGCTAGTAATGAAAAACTGTTTTTT.

The rearrangement joins TRBV19 to TRBJ1-2; D is perhaps TRBD1 (5 bases). This CDR3 region has 13 residues. The V gene lost 5 bases and the J gene lost 8 bases, with 15 bases spanning the gap. Germline V gene data show CDR1 as LNHDA and CDR2 as SQIVND (reference sequence). The DNA for the CDR3 is TGTGCCAGTAGTTCATTCAGGGTAGGCGGCTACACCTTC. It encodes CASSSFRVGGYTF. Filled out from reference TRBV19 and TRBJ1-2, the complete variable domain reads DGGITQSPKYLFRKEGQNVTLSCEQNLNHDAMYWYRQDPGQGLRLIYYSQIVNDFQKGDIAEGYSVSREKKESFPLTVTSAQKNPTAFYLCASSSFRVGGYTFGSGTRLTVV.

V usage is TRBV12-3 or TRBV12-4 and J usage is TRBJ2-5, with D perhaps matching TRBD1 (5 bases). This CDR3 contains 13 residues. The germline V and J ends were trimmed by 3 bases and 4 bases, with 9 bases remaining between them. CDR3 loop: CASSFGHRETQYF. As DNA, the CDR3 is TGTGCCAGCAGTTTTGGACACAGAGAGACCCAGTACTTC.